This section outlines one T cell receptor (beta chain) sequence together with its context. The target antigen is unknown. The CDR3 loop spans 15 amino acids. Between the trimmed V and J ends, which lost 2 bases and 2 bases, there was a span of 13 bases. CDR1 and CDR2 from the germline V gene are MNHNS and SASEGT. The sample comes from a study of vaccination effects on CD4 cells after COVID-19. Study details: Post-vaccine sample collection fell at a median of 72 days after the second dose. Findings and limits, study-wide: Common cold coronaviruses were cross-recognized by only 1 of 255 vaccine-induced clones in healthy vaccinees.

The data were produced by immunoSEQ multiplex PCR, yet TCRdb's version contains in-frame clones alone and is incomplete. The sample has tens of thousands of clones; roughly 63% are singletons. ViraFEST expansion of antigen-specific CD4+ T cells with viral peptide pools preceded sequencing. Isolation of CD4+ T cells took place after 10 days of culture. Participants completed two doses of the BNT162b2 or mRNA-1273 vaccine. The sequencing here drew on CD4+ T cells from PBMCs cultured with SARS-CoV-2 spike peptides, taken after COVID-19 vaccination. This chain links TRBV6-1 with TRBJ2-7, with no clear D. This clonotype was sampled from a human donor who received a COVID-19 vaccine. DNA of the CDR3: TGTGCCAGCAGTGAAAACCTGGGAAGCGCCTACGAGCAGTACTTC. This gives the protein CASSENLGSAYEQYF.